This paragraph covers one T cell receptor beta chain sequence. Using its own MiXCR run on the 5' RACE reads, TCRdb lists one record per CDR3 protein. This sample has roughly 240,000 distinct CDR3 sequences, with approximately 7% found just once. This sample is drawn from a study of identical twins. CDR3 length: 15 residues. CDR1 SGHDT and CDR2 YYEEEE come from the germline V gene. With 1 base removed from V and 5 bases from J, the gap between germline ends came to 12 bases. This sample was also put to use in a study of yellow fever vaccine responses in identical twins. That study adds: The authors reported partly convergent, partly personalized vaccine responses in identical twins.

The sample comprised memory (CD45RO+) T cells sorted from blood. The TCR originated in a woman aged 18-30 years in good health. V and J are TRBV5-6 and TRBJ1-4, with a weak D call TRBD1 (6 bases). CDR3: CASSLLGAGNEKLFF. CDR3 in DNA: TGTGCCAGCAGCTTGCTGGGGGCTGGGAATGAAAAACTGTTTTTT.